This T cell receptor beta chain was sequenced during a study of beta chain features in type 1 diabetes. Turning to this clone: Its antigen remains unknown.

Sorted CD4+ subsets: naive, central memory, regulatory, stem cell-like memory (CD45RO/CCR7/CD25/CD127/CD95/CD27 panel). Germline V lookup: CDR1 SGHNT, CDR2 YYREEE (reference sequence). Losses at the gene ends were 0 bases for V and 5 bases for J; bases not matched to a gene: 5. The CDR3 extends over 16 amino acids. Expressed TCRB transcripts got sequenced, as all isolated RNA was reverse transcribed. Only in-frame clones appear in the TCRdb table, and some are missing; sequencing was by immunoSEQ multiplex PCR. Among some 700,000 clones, over 10% were seen once, and the ten largest hold less than 0.025%. Study-level results: VDJ junctions from patients with type 1 diabetes contained fewer insertions and more deletions. TCRB CDR3 length was moderately but significantly reduced in all four CD4+ subsets of Type 1 diabetes patients. Sampled from patients, naive, central memory and Treg TCRB repertoires appeared more similar than those sampled from healthy donors. Here, the possible influence of HLA type (on TCRB rearrangement) remained unresolved.

V is TRBV5-4 and J is TRBJ2-5, with 12 nucleotides matching TRBD2. The sequencing sample was made of naive CD4+ T cells from blood. The clonotype was recovered from a young man with type 1 diabetes. The CDR3 here is CASSLDPSGGAETQYF. The CDR3 DNA follows: TGTGCCAGCAGCTTGGATCCTAGCGGGGGGGCGGAGACCCAGTACTTC.